Listed below are T cell receptor beta chains from one sample, sequenced in a study of neurological immune-mediated disorders. MiXCR was run by TCRdb on the 5' RACE reads, yielding one entry per CDR3 protein. The sample comprises 45,000 to 65,000 distinct CDR3 sequences, around 4.2% of which are singletons, and 2.9% rests with the top ten. Sequencing input: PBMCs. The origin of the receptors is a man aged 50-59 years with multiple sclerosis. CDR3s include the opening cysteine and the closing phenylalanine or tryptophan. D genes are given only for firm matches. Part of the rows lack a size; the others show once, few, many or a class for expanded clones.

V	size	D	J	CDR3	DNA
TRBV21-1	many	.	TRBJ2-1	CASSKGTSAPGNEQFF	TGTGCCAGCAGCAAAGGGACTAGCGCACCGGGAAATGAGCAGTTCTTC
TRBV5-1	many	.	TRBJ2-5	CASSEGRGFQETQYF	TGCGCCAGCAGCGAGGGTCGTGGTTTCCAAGAGACCCAGTACTTC
TRBV7-2	few	.	TRBJ1-1	CASRDFFTEAFF	TGTGCCAGCAGGGATTTTTTCACTGAAGCTTTCTTT
TRBV5-1	few	.	TRBJ2-3	CASRLNTDTQYF	TGCGCCAGCAGATTAAACACAGATACGCAGTATTTT
TRBV6-4	many	.	TRBJ1-5	CASSDLQHF	TGTGCCAGCAGTGACTTACAGCATTTT
TRBV20-1	.	.	TRBJ2-1	CSARWEAYEQFF	TGCAGTGCTAGATGGGAAGCCTATGAGCAGTTCTTC
TRBV28	many	TRBD2	TRBJ2-3	CASSSPTSGDKGTQYF	TGTGCCAGCAGCTCCCCGACTAGCGGGGATAAGGGTACGCAGTATTTT
TRBV21-1	many	.	TRBJ1-6	CASSRGVGSPLNF	TGTGCCAGCAGCAGGGGAGTTGGTTCACCCCTCAACTTT
TRBV3-1	many	.	TRBJ1-4	CASSQGRHPRDEKLFF	TGTGCCAGCAGCCAGGGCCGACATCCAAGAGATGAAAAACTGTTTTTT
TRBV27	many	.	TRBJ2-1	CASSPLGTPYNEQFF	TGTGCCAGCAGTCCACTAGGGACACCCTACAATGAGCAGTTCTTC
TRBV5-1	many	.	TRBJ2-1	CASGYTPGGGVYNEQFF	TGCGCCAGCGGCTACACACCAGGGGGAGGGGTCTACAATGAGCAGTTCTTC
TRBV5-1	many	.	TRBJ1-2	CASSYRDNYGYTF	TGCGCCAGCAGCTACAGAGATAACTATGGCTACACCTTC
TRBV28	many	.	TRBJ2-7	CASTHTGFGSYEQYF	TGTGCCAGCACCCATACAGGGTTTGGAAGCTACGAGCAGTACTTC
TRBV10-3	many	.	TRBJ1-6	CAIRLDLGSPLNF	TGTGCCATCAGGTTGGACCTAGGTTCACCCCTCAACTTT
TRBV3-1	many	.	TRBJ2-3	CASSQVVGEDTQYF	TGTGCCAGCAGCCAAGTCGTAGGGGAAGATACGCAGTATTTT
TRBV5-5	few	.	TRBJ2-6	CASSLFGGALSGANVLTF	TGTGCCAGCAGCTTGTTTGGGGGCGCGCTATCTGGGGCCAACGTCCTGACTTTC
TRBV9	many	.	TRBJ2-7	CASSPEIYEQYF	TGTGCCAGCAGCCCCGAGATCTACGAGCAGTACTTC
TRBV6-6	many	TRBD1	TRBJ2-2	CASSPGQITGELFF	TGTGCCAGCAGCCCGGGACAGATCACCGGGGAGCTGTTTTTT
TRBV4-2	many	.	TRBJ2-1	CASSQGSFGRSYNEQFF	TGTGCCAGCAGCCAAGGTAGCTTTGGACGCTCCTACAATGAGCAGTTCTTC
TRBV27	many	TRBD1	TRBJ2-5	CASSTRDSPQETQYF	TGTGCCAGCAGTACTAGGGACAGCCCCCAAGAGACCCAGTACTTC
TRBV20-1	medium-sized	.	TRBJ2-7	CSARDGFYEQYF	TGCAGTGCTAGAGATGGGTTCTACGAGCAGTACTTC
TRBV19	.	.	TRBJ2-5	CASSIGYSGSEETQYF	TGTGCCAGTAGTATAGGCTACAGTGGGTCCGAAGAGACCCAGTACTTC
TRBV18	many	.	TRBJ1-2	CASSPRAQRAYGYTF	TGTGCCAGCTCACCACGGGCCCAAAGGGCCTATGGCTACACCTTC
TRBV5-1	.	.	TRBJ2-7	CASSLTGIYEQYF	TGCGCCAGCAGCTTGACAGGGATCTACGAGCAGTACTTC
TRBV7-2	many	.	TRBJ2-1	CASSLAGTYNEQFF	TGTGCCAGCAGCTTAGCCGGGACCTACAATGAGCAGTTCTTC
TRBV21-1	many	.	TRBJ2-7	CASSKGQIYEQYF	TGTGCCAGCAGCAAGGGACAGATCTACGAGCAGTACTTC
TRBV5-6	few	.	TRBJ2-5	CASSLMGLGQNIKYF	TGTGCCAGCAGCTTGATGGGTCTGGGGCAGAACATTAAGTACTTC
TRBV29-1	many	.	TRBJ1-6	CSVAERRNSPLHF	TGCAGCGTAGCCGAGAGACGGAATTCACCCCTCCACTTT
TRBV28	.	TRBD1	TRBJ1-5	CASSGWEGAGQPQHF	TGTGCCAGCAGTGGGTGGGAGGGGGCCGGGCAGCCCCAGCATTTT
TRBV20-1	few	TRBD2	TRBJ2-3	CSARAGGNTDTQYF	TGCAGTGCTAGAGCGGGAGGCAACACAGATACGCAGTATTTT
TRBV12-3/TRBV12-4	many	TRBD1	TRBJ1-1	CASTSLEQGWTEAFF	TGTGCCAGCACCTCTTTGGAACAGGGGTGGACTGAAGCTTTCTTT
TRBV5-1	many	.	TRBJ1-2	CASSPEGLTNYGYTF	TGCGCCAGCAGCCCGGAGGGGCTCACTAACTATGGCTACACCTTC
TRBV7-3	many	.	TRBJ2-3	CASSSGPRTDTQYF	TGTGCCAGCAGCTCGGGACCCCGCACAGATACGCAGTATTTT
TRBV7-6	many	.	TRBJ2-2	CASSLAKPNTGELFF	TGTGCCAGCAGCTTAGCAAAACCGAACACCGGGGAGCTGTTTTTT
TRBV29-1	few	TRBD2	TRBJ2-2	CSVGSGSWTGELFF	TGCAGCGTTGGTAGCGGGAGTTGGACCGGGGAGCTGTTTTTT
TRBV29-1	many	TRBD1	TRBJ2-7	CSAEDRDYEQYF	TGCAGCGCTGAGGACAGGGACTACGAGCAGTACTTC
TRBV9	many	.	TRBJ2-3	CASSVAGVATDTQYF	TGTGCCAGCAGCGTAGCGGGGGTGGCGACAGATACGCAGTATTTT
TRBV6-6	many	.	TRBJ2-3	CASSYSIDGTSPPPGDTQYF	TGTGCCAGCAGTTACTCGATCGACGGGACTTCCCCCCCGCCCGGAGATACGCAGTATTTT
TRBV9	many	.	TRBJ1-2	CASSVWVGDYGYTF	TGTGCCAGCAGCGTGTGGGTTGGGGACTATGGCTACACCTTC
TRBV28	many	.	TRBJ1-4	CASEEEGGEEKLFF	TGTGCCAGCGAGGAGGAGGGAGGGGAGGAAAAACTGTTTTTT
TRBV7-3	many	.	TRBJ2-3	CASSLTSGRTDTQYF	TGTGCCAGCAGCTTAACTTCAGGGAGGACAGATACGCAGTATTTT
TRBV5-1	many	TRBD1	TRBJ1-6	CASSPGTGPNSPLHF	TGCGCCAGCAGCCCGGGGACAGGGCCAAATTCACCCCTCCACTTT